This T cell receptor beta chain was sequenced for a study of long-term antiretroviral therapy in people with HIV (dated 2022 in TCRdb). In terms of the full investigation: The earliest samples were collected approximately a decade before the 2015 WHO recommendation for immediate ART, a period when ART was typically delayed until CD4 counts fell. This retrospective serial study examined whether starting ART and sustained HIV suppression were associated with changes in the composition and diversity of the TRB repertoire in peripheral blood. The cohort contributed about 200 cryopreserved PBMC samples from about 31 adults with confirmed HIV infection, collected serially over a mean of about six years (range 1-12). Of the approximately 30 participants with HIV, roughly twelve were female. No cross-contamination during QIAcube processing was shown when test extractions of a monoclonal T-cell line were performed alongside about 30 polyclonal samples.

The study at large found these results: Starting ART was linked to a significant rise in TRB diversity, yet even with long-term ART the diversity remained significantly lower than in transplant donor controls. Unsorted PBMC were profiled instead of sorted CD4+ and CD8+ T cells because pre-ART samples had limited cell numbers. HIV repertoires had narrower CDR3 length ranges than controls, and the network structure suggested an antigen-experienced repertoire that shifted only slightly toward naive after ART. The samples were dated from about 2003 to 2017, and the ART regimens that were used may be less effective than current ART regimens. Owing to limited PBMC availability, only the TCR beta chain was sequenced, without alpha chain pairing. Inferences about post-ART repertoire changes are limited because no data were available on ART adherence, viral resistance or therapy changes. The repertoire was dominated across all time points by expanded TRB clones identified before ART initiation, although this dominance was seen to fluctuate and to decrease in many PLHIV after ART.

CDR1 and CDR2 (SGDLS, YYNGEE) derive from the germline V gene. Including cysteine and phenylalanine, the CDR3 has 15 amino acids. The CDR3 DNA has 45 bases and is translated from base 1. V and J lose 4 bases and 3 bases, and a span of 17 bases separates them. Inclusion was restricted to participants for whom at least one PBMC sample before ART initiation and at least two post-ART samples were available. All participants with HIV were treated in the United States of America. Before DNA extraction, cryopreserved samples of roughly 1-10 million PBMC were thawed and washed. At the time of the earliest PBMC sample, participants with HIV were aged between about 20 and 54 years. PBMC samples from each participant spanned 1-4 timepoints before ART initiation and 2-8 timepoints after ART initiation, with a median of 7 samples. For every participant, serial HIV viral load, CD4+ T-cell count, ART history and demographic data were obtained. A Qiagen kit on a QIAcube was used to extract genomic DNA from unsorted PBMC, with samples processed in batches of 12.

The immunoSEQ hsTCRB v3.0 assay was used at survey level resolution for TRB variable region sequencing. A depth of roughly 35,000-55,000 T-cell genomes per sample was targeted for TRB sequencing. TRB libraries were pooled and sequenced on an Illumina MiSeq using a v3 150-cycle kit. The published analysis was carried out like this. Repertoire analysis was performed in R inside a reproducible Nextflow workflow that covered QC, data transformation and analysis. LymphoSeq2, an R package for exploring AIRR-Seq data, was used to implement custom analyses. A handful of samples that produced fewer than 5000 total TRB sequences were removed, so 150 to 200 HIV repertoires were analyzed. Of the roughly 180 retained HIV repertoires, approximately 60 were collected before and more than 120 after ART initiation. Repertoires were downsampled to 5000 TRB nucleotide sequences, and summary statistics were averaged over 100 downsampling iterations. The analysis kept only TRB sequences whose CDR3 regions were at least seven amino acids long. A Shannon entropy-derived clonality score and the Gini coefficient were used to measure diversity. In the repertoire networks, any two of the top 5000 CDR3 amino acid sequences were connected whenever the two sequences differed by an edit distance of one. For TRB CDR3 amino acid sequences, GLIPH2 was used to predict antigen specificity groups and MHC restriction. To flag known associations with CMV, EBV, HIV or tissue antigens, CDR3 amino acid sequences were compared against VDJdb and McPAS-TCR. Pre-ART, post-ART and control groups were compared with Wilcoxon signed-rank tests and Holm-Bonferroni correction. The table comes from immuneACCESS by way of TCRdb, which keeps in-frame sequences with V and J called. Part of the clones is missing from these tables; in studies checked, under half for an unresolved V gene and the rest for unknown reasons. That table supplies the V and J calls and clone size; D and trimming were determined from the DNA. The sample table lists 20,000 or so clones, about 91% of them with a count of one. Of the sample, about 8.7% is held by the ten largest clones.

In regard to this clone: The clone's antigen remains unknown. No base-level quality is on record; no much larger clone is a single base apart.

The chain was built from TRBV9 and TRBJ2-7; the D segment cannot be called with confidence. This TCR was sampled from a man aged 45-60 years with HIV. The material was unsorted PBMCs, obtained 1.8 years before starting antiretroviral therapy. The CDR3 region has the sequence CASSLQGRSVYEQYF. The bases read TGTGCCAGCAGCCTCCAAGGCCGGTCCGTCTACGAGCAGTACTTC.